The 26 T cell receptor beta chains in this list originate from one sample, sequenced in a study of identical twins. TCRdb itself ran the 5' RACE reads through MiXCR, one entry per CDR3 protein. Among some 690,000 distinct CDR3 sequences listed, over 20% were seen once. This sample also appeared in a second study, on T cells expressing NK-cell markers.

The specimen sequenced was PBMCs. The source is a woman under 30 in good health.

This clonotype was observed a few times. The rearrangement links TRBV20-1 to TRBJ2-5, with D possibly TRBD2 on 6 matching bases. Germline CDR1 is DFQATT and CDR2 is SNEGSKA (reference sequence). The CDR3 length is 15 residues. Trimming pared 0 bases from V and 4 bases from J, leaving 15 bases between. The DNA for the CDR3 is TGCAGTGCTAGAGACCTCCGGGCGGGGCGAGAGACCCAGTACTTC. Translation gives CSARDLRAGRETQYF.

This clonotype was counted at least ten times. J is TRBJ1-5 and V is TRBV5-1, with a tentative D call TRBD1 (6 bases). Germline V gene lookup returns CDR1 SGHRS and CDR2 YFSETQ. V lost 2 bases to trimming and J lost 8 bases, with 14 bases between them. The CDR3 is 14 residues long. The CDR3 DNA reads as TGCGCCAGCAGCTTTGGGACAACTAATGAGCCCCAGCATTTT. This sequence encodes CASSFGTTNEPQHF.

At least ten counts were recorded for this clonotype. The V call is TRBV12-3 or TRBV12-4, the J call TRBJ2-3; D gene unclear. This CDR3 spans 13 amino acids. Trimming stripped 6 bases from V and 1 base from J, with 8 bases between. The CDR3 loop is CASRRRRTDTQYF. The CDR3 DNA reads as TGTGCCAGCAGACGCAGACGCACAGATACGCAGTATTTT.

This clonotype was seen more than once but under ten times. J is TRBJ2-3 and V is TRBV5-5, with unresolved D. The CDR3 loop spans 16 amino acids. Germline loops: CDR1 SGHKS, CDR2 YYEKEE (reference sequence). V was clipped by 6 bases and J by 1 base, with 18 bases between them. The DNA for the CDR3 is TGTGCCAGCACTTCCCCCCAAGCGAGGCGCACAGATACGCAGTATTTT. Its protein product is CASTSPQARRTDTQYF.

The J gene is TRBJ1-2, the V gene TRBV12-3 or TRBV12-4; D is perhaps TRBD1 (5 bases). This CDR3 has 15 residues. V lost 5 bases, J lost 1 base, and 14 bases lay in between. The CDR3 spells CASSPAGGLNYGYTF. The CDR3 DNA reads TGTGCCAGCAGTCCCGCCGGGGGTCTTAACTATGGCTACACCTTC.

This clonotype was seen more than once but under ten times. V is TRBV4-1 and J is TRBJ2-5, with 11 bases aligning to TRBD2. The trim removed 1 base at V and 1 base at J, leaving 8 bases unmatched. Germline loops: CDR1 MGHRA, CDR2 YSYEKL. There are 18 residues in the CDR3. CDR3 in DNA: TGCGCCAGCAGCCAAGGGATTAGCGGGGGGGGACTCCAAGAGACCCAGTACTTC. Protein sequence: CASSQGISGGGLQETQYF.

This clonotype was counted between two and nine times. V gene TRBV9 combines with J gene TRBJ2-7; 8 nucleotides match TRBD2. V was clipped by 0 bases and J by 7 bases; unmatched bases: 6. CDR3 length: 14 amino acids. CDR1 and CDR2 (germline): SGDLS, YYNGEE. CDR3 protein: CASSVEAGESEQYF. The CDR3 nucleotides read TGTGCCAGCAGCGTAGAAGCGGGAGAGAGTGAGCAGTACTTC.

This chain connects TRBV4-1 to TRBJ2-7; 8 bases agree with TRBD2. CDR3 length equals 15 residues. CDR1 is MGHRA and CDR2 is YSYEKL in the germline V gene. With V trimmed by 4 bases and J by 2 bases, 7 bases remained unmatched. The CDR3 here is CASSRATSVPYEQYF. CDR3 nucleotide sequence: TGCGCCAGCAGCCGGGCGACTAGCGTTCCCTACGAGCAGTACTTC.

This sequence joins TRBV10-3 and TRBJ2-3; 10 bases line up with TRBD2. The CDR3 has 13 residues. V gave up 6 bases and J gave up 4 bases; unmatched junction bases: 1. From germline, CDR1 is ENHRY and CDR2 SYGVKD. The CDR3 DNA sequence: TGTGCCATCAGGGGGACTAGCGCAGATACGCAGTATTTT. This encodes CAIRGTSADTQYF.

CDR3 amino acids: CASRPWGANYGYTF. The CDR3, as DNA: TGTGCCAGCCGTCCGTGGGGGGCTAACTATGGCTACACCTTC. This sequence joins TRBV2 and TRBJ1-2; maybe TRBD1 (5 bases). The germline CDR1 and CDR2 sequences are SNHLY and FYNNEI. Between the trimmed V and J ends, which lost 8 bases and 0 bases, there was a span of 13 bases. CDR3 size: 14 residues.

This clonotype was counted a single time. At one end, the junction sequence differs from germline, possibly due to a read error. This rearrangement joins TRBV4-3 to TRBJ2-2; tentatively, D is TRBD2 (7 bases). In germline, CDR1 is LGHNA, CDR2 YSLEER. This CDR3 spans 17 amino acids. In DNA form, the CDR3 reads TGCGCCAGCAGCCAAGAGAGGGAGGGGGTCAACATCGGGGAGCTGTTTTTT. It codes for CASSQEREGVNIGELFF.

This clonotype was picked up a small number of times. The chain joins TRBV5-6 to TRBJ2-1; 9 positions match TRBD2. The germline gives CDR1 SGHDT, CDR2 YYEEEE. CDR3 size: 14 residues. The trim removed 4 bases at V and 6 bases at J, leaving 5 bases unmatched. The CDR3 DNA is TGTGCCAGCAGCGCAGCGGGAGGTTTCAATGAGCAGTTCTTC. It encodes CASSAAGGFNEQFF.

This clonotype was counted between two and nine times. The rearrangement uses TRBV20-1 and TRBJ1-1; 7 bases fit TRBD1. V dropped 4 bases and J dropped 0; count of bases not matched to a gene: 11. Germline V gene lookup returns CDR1 DFQATT and CDR2 SNEGSKA (reference sequence). This CDR3 has 16 amino acids. The chain's CDR3 is CSAKFQDRLLNTEAFF. CDR3 coding DNA: TGCAGTGCTAAGTTCCAGGACAGGTTATTGAACACTGAAGCTTTCTTT.

This rearrangement joins TRBV20-1 to TRBJ2-7; the match to TRBD2 covers 10 bases. The V gene end was trimmed by 7 bases and the J gene end by 8 bases; junction bases not matched to a gene: 14. The CDR3 runs 14 residues. Germline values: CDR1 DFQATT, CDR2 SNEGSKA (reference sequence). For the CDR3, the DNA is TGCAGTGTCACAATTTCCGGGACTAGCGAAAAGCAGTACTTC. Encoded protein: CSVTISGTSEKQYF.

This clonotype was seen repeatedly, ten times or more. The chain has TRBV27 and TRBJ1-2; 11 positions match TRBD1. The CDR3 is made up of 14 amino acids. Germline V gene data show CDR1 as MNHEY and CDR2 as SMNVEV (reference sequence). The V gene end was trimmed by 6 bases and the J gene end by 6 bases; junction bases not matched to a gene: 6. The CDR3 sequence: CASRSGTGGHGYTF. CDR3 coding DNA: TGTGCCAGCAGGTCGGGGACAGGGGGTCATGGCTACACCTTC.

This clonotype was counted a few times. This CDR3 is CATSRHQAYEQYF. CDR3 nucleotide sequence: TGTGCCACCAGCAGACATCAGGCCTACGAGCAGTACTTC. The chain employs TRBV15 and TRBJ2-7; no reliable D call. Per the germline V gene, CDR1 is LNHNV and CDR2 is YYDKDF (reference sequence). The V and J ends lost 2 bases and 2 bases respectively, with 7 bases between them. The CDR3 is 13 amino acids.

The V call is TRBV9, the J call TRBJ2-3, with 13 bases lining up with TRBD2. The germline CDR1 and CDR2 sequences are SGDLS and YYNGEE. This CDR3 spans 20 amino acids. Unmatched junction bases numbered 15, after V lost 4 bases and J lost 1 base. The CDR3, as DNA: TGTGCCAGCAGCTCTCCCCCGTGGACTAGCGGGAGCAGTCGCACAGATACGCAGTATTTT. This codes for CASSSPPWTSGSSRTDTQYF.

This clonotype showed up many times. This chain joins TRBV20-1 and TRBJ2-7; TRBD1 might be the D (6 bases). The V end was cut by 4 bases, the J end by 2 bases, with 12 bases between. Germline V gene lookup returns CDR1 DFQATT and CDR2 SNEGSKA (reference sequence). This CDR3 spans 13 amino acids. The CDR3 coding sequence is TGCAGTGCTACCCCCCGGGACACCTACGAGCAGTACTTC. This encodes CSATPRDTYEQYF.

This clonotype was found many times. V and J are TRBV12-3 or TRBV12-4 and TRBJ2-1; 7 nucleotides line up with TRBD1. Unmatched junction bases numbered 8, after V lost 6 bases and J lost 9 bases. The CDR3 loop spans 13 amino acids. CDR3 DNA sequence: TGTGCCAGCAGCCTGGACAGGTGGGGTGAGCAGTTCTTC. Encoded protein: CASSLDRWGEQFF.

This clonotype was recorded many times. The chain has TRBV12-3 or TRBV12-4 and TRBJ2-4; D is possibly TRBD1 (5 bases). The V and J ends lost 6 bases and 0 bases respectively, with 6 bases between them. The CDR3 sequence is 13 residues long. The CDR3 region is CASRGQAKNIQYF. In DNA form, the CDR3 reads TGTGCCAGCAGGGGGCAAGCCAAAAACATTCAGTACTTC.

This rearrangement joins TRBV12-3 or TRBV12-4 to TRBJ1-1; tentative D call: TRBD1 (5 bases). The CDR3 length is 15 residues. The V gene lost 5 bases and the J gene lost 13 bases, with 26 bases spanning the gap. CDR3 coding DNA: TGTGCCAGCAGTCGTCTCAGGTTAGGGGCGTCTGGCGGTTTCTTT. Translating gives CASSRLRLGASGGFF.

V and J are TRBV5-1 and TRBJ2-1; a weak D match, TRBD1 (6 bases). The CDR3 has 16 residues. The V end lost 4 bases, the J end lost 1 base, and 15 bases lay between the germline ends. Germline lookup yields CDR1 SGHRS and CDR2 YFSETQ. In nucleotides, the CDR3 is TGCGCCAGCAGCCCCCAGGGGCCTTATTCCTACAATGAGCAGTTCTTC. As protein: CASSPQGPYSYNEQFF.

This chain connects TRBV3-1 to TRBJ2-3; 10 positions match TRBD2. CDR1 LGHDT and CDR2 YNNKEL come from the germline V gene (reference sequence). J gave up 2 bases and V 10 bases, and 18 bases lay outside the gene matches. CDR3 length equals 18 residues. CDR3 in amino acids: CAIRPEKISGGPTDTQYF. CDR3 nucleotides: TGTGCCATCAGACCCGAGAAGATTAGCGGGGGGCCCACAGATACGCAGTATTTT.

V gene TRBV5-1 combines with J gene TRBJ2-3; D gene uncertain. The CDR3 is 16 amino acids. Deletions cut 0 bases from V and 2 bases from J, with 13 bases between. CDR1 and CDR2 from the germline V gene are SGHRS and YFSETQ. In nucleotides, the CDR3 is TGCGCCAGCAGCTTGGAGGCCCATACCTCCACAGATACGCAGTATTTT. Amino acid sequence: CASSLEAHTSTDTQYF.

The chain couples TRBV5-1 to TRBJ2-5; D is undetermined. Germline lookup yields CDR1 SGHRS and CDR2 YFSETQ. This CDR3 has 12 amino acids. V lost 0 bases to trimming and J lost 9 bases, with 9 bases between them. The CDR3: CASSLGQAPQYF. CDR3 DNA: TGCGCCAGCAGCTTGGGGCAGGCCCCCCAGTACTTC.

This clonotype occurred a few times. The CDR3 sequence: CASSSPTGGRTYEQYF. In nucleotides, the CDR3 is TGTGCCAGCAGTTCCCCCACAGGGGGCAGAACCTACGAGCAGTACTTC. This chain links TRBV6-5 with TRBJ2-7, with 9 bases identical to TRBD1. The CDR3 length is 16 residues. From germline, CDR1 is MNHEY and CDR2 SVGAGI. The junction had 9 bases not matched to a gene; V was cut back by 4 bases and J by 2 bases.